The TCR beta chain under discussion was sequenced for a study of cytomegalovirus exposure and HLA in healthy donors. Study overall: The platform used for the roughly 130 validation repertoires matched that of the approximately 640 first-cohort repertoires, a later analysis reported.

J lost 10 bases, V lost 8 bases, and 14 bases had no gene match. CDR3 length: 14 amino acids. CDR1 MDHEN and CDR2 SYDVKM come from the germline V gene. In regard to this clone: What it binds is not known.

Study conclusions and caveats: The classifier reportedly diagnosed cytomegalovirus status with high specificity and sensitivity.

Sequencing used immunoSEQ multiplex PCR; TCRdb keeps in-frame clones, though not all of them. The sample carries approximately 65,000 clones, around 97% recorded once. The sequence was obtained from a young man in good health and CMV-seronegative. The chain is built from TRBV28 and TRBJ1-1; 9 nucleotides agree with TRBD1. Sequencing was carried out using PBMCs. The CDR3 here is CASHTGQGTLGAFF. For the CDR3, the DNA is TGTGCCAGCCACACCGGACAGGGGACCTTGGGAGCTTTCTTT.